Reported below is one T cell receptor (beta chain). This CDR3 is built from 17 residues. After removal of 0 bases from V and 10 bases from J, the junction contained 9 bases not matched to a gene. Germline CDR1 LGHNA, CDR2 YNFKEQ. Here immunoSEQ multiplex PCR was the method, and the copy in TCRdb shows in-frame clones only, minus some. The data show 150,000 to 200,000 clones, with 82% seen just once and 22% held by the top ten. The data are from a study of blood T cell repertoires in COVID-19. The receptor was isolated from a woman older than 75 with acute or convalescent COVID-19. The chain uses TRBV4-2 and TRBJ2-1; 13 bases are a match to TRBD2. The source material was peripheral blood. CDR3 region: CASSQDSSGLAGNEQFF. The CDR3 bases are TGTGCCAGCAGCCAAGATAGTTCGGGACTAGCGGGGAACGAGCAGTTCTTC.